This record looks at one TCR beta chain sequence and its context. Its antigen remains unknown. This entry belongs to a study of glioma-infiltrating T cells after dendritic cell vaccination. The overall study: Treatment, given 2003 to 2012, was autologous tumor lysate-pulsed dendritic cell vaccination. Study outcomes and limitations: Few patients contributed both blood and tumor specimens.

V was cut by 4 bases and J by 0 bases, with 11 bases left in between. This CDR3 region has 15 residues. From germline, CDR1 is ENHRY and CDR2 SYGVKD. Libraries were prepared by immunoSEQ multiplex PCR; TCRdb keeps only in-frame clonotypes and omits some of them. The profile shows more than 95,000 clones, about four fifths of them singletons. The V gene is TRBV10-3, the J gene TRBJ2-3, with D uncertain. The origin of this receptor is a human donor with glioblastoma. The sequences come from blood, collected before dendritic cell vaccination. CDR3 nucleotide sequence: TGTGCCATCAGTGGCTCTACCTCTAGCACAGATACGCAGTATTTT. Encoded protein: CAISGSTSSTDTQYF.